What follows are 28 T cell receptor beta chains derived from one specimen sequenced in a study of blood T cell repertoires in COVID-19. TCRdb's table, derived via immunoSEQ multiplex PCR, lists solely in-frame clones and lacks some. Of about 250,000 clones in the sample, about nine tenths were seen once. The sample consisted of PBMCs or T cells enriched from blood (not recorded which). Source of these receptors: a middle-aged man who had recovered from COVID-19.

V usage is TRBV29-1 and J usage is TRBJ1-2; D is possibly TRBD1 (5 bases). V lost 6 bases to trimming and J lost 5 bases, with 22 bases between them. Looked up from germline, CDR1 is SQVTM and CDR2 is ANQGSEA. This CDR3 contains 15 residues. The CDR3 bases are TGCAGCGTGGTGGGGCCCCGACTTCCCGATTATGGCTACACCTTC. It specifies CSVVGPRLPDYGYTF.

This chain's CDR3 is CASRPAGQLYGYTF. The CDR3 DNA follows: TGTGCCAGCCGCCCGGCGGGACAGCTCTATGGCTACACCTTC. The V call is TRBV6-5, the J call TRBJ1-2; 7 bases agree with TRBD1. CDR3 length: 14 residues. With 8 bases clipped from V and 4 bases from J, the junction kept 10 bases outside the gene matches. CDR1 is MNHEY and CDR2 is SVGAGI in the germline V gene.

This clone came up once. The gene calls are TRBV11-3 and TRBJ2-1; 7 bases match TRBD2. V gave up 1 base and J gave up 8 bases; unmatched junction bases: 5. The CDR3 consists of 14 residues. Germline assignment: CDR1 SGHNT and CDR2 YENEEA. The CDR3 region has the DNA TGTGCCAGCAGCTTAGGGCGGGAGAGGGATGAGCAGTTCTTC. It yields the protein CASSLGRERDEQFF.

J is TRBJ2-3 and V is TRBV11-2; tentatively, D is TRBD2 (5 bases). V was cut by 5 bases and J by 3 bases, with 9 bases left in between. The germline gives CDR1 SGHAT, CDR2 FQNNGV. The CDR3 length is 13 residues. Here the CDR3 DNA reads TGTGCCAGCAGCGGGGAGAGGACAGATACGCAGTATTTT. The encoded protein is CASSGERTDTQYF.

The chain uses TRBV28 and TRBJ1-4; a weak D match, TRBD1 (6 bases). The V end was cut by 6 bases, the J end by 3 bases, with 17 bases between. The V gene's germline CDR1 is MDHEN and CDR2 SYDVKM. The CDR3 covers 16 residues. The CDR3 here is CASSTVGARSNEKLFF. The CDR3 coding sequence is TGTGCCAGCAGCACCGTGGGGGCGAGATCTAATGAAAAACTGTTTTTT.

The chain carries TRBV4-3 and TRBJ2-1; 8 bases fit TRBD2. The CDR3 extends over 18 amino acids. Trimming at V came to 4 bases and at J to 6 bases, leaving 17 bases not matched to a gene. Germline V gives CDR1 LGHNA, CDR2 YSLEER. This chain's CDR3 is CASSPYLGVNRGGNEQFF. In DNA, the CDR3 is TGCGCCAGCAGCCCCTACCTCGGGGTAAACCGGGGGGGCAATGAGCAGTTCTTC.

The CDR3 region has the DNA TGTGCCAGCAGCCAAGGCACAGCCTACGAGCAGTACTTC. Amino acid sequence: CASSQGTAYEQYF. This chain uses TRBV3-1 (or the pseudogene TRBV3-2) with TRBJ2-7; no reliable D call. There are 13 residues in the CDR3. Trimming shortened V by 1 base and J by 2 bases, and 6 bases separated the two germline ends. Germline lookup yields CDR1 LGHDT and CDR2 YNNKEL (reference sequence).

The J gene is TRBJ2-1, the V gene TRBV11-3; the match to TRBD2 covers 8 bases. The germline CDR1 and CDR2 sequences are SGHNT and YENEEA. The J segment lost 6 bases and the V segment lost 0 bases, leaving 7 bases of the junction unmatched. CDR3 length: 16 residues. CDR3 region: CASSLDDSGSSNEQFF. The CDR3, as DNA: TGTGCCAGCAGCTTAGATGACAGCGGGAGTAGCAATGAGCAGTTCTTC.

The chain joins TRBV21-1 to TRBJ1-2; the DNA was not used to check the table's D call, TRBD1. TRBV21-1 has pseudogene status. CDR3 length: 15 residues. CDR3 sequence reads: CASRRKTGTFYGYTF. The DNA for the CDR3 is TGTGCCAGCAGAAGGAAGACAGGGACCTTCTATGGCTACACCTTC.

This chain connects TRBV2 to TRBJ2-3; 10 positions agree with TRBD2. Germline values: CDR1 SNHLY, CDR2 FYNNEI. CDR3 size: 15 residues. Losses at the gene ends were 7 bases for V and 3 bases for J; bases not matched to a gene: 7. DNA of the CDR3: TGTGCCAGCACCCCCGGGACTAGCGTGACAGATACGCAGTATTTT. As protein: CASTPGTSVTDTQYF.

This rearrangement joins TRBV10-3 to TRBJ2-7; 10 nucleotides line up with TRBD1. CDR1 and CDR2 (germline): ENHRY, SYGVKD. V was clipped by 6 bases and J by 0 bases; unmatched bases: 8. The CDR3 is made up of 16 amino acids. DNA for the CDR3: TGTGCCATCAGCCCTTTATGGACAGGGGGCTCCTACGAGCAGTACTTC. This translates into CAISPLWTGGSYEQYF.

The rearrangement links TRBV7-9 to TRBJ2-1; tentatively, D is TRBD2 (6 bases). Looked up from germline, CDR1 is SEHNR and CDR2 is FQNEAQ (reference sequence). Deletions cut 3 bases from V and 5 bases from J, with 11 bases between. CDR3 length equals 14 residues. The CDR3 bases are TGTGCCAGCAGCTTGGGACTGGATAACAATGAGCAGTTCTTC. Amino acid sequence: CASSLGLDNNEQFF.

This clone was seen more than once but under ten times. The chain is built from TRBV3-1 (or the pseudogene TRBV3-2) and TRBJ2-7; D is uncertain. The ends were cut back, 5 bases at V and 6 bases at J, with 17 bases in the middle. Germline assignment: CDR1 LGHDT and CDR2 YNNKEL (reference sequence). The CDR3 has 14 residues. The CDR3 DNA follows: TGTGCCAGCAGCTTTCAGGCCGATTTTTCCGAGCAGTACTTC. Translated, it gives CASSFQADFSEQYF.

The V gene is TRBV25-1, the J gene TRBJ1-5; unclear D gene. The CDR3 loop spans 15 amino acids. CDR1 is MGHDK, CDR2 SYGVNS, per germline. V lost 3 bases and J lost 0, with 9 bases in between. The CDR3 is CASSEGSYSNQPQHF. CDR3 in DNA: TGTGCCAGCAGTGAGGGGAGTTATAGCAATCAGCCCCAGCATTTT.

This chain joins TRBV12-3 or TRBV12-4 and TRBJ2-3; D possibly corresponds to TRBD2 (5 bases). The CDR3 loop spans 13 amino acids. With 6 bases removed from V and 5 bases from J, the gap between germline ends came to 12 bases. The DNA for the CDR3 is TGTGCCAGCAGCACGGAGGCAGGAGATACGCAGTATTTT. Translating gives CASSTEAGDTQYF.

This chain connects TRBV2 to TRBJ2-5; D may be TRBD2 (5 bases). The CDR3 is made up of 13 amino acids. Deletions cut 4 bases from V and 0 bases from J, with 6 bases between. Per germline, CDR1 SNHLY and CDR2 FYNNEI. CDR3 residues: CASSATNQETQYF. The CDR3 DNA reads TGTGCCAGCAGTGCGACTAACCAAGAGACCCAGTACTTC.

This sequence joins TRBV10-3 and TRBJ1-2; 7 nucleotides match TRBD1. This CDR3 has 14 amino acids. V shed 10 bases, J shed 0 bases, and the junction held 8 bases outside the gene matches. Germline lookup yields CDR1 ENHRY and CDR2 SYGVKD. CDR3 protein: CATWDRSTNYGYTF. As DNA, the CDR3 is TGTGCCACCTGGGACAGATCTACTAACTATGGCTACACCTTC.

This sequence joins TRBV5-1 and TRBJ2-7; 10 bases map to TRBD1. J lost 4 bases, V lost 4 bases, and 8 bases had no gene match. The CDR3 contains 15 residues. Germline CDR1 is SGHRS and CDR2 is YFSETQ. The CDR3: CASSPRQGAIYEQYF. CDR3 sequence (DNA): TGCGCCAGCAGCCCGAGACAGGGGGCTATATACGAGCAGTACTTC.

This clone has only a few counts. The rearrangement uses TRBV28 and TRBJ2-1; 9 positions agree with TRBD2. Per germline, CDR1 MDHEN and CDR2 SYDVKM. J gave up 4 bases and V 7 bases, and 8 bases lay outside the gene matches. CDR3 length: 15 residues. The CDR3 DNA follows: TGTGCCAGCACCCGCGGGGGGGCCGTATACAATGAGCAGTTCTTC. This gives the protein CASTRGGAVYNEQFF.

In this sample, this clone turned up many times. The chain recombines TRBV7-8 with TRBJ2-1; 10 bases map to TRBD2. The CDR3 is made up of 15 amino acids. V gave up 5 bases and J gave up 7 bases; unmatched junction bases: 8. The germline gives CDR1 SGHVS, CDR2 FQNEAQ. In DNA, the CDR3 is TGTGCCAGCAGCACAGAGCGGGGGGGCCGTAATGAGCAGTTCTTC. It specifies CASSTERGGRNEQFF.

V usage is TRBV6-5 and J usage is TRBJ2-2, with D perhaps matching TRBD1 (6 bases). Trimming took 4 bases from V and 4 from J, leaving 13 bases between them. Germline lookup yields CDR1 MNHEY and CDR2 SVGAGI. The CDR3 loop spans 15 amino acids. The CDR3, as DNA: TGTGCCAGCAGTTTCTCGGACAGTCCCACCGGGGAGCTGTTTTTT. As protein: CASSFSDSPTGELFF.

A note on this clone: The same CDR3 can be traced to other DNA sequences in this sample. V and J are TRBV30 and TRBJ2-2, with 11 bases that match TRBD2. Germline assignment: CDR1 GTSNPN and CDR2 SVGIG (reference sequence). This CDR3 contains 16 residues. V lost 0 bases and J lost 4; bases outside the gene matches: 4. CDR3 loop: CAWSVLAGALTGELFF. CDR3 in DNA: TGTGCCTGGAGTGTACTAGCGGGGGCCCTCACCGGGGAGCTGTTTTTT.

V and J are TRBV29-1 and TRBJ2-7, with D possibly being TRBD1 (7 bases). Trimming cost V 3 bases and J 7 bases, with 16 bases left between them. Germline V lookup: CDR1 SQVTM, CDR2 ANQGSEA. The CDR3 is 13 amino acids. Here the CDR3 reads CSVESGGTEEQYF. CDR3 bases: TGCAGCGTTGAGTCAGGGGGGACAGAGGAGCAGTACTTC.

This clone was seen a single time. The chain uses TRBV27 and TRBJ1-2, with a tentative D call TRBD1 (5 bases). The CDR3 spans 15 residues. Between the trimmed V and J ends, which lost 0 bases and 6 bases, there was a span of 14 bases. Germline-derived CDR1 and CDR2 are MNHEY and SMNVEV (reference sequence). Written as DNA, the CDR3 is TGTGCCAGCAGTTTATCGTTCGGACATCAAGATGGCTACACCTTC. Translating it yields CASSLSFGHQDGYTF.

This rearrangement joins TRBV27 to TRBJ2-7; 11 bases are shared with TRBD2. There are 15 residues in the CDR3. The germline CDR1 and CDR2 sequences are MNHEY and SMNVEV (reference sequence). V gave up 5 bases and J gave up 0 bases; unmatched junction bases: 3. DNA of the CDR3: TGTGCCAGCAGTCTAGCGGGAGGCGACTCCTACGAGCAGTACTTC. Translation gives CASSLAGGDSYEQYF.

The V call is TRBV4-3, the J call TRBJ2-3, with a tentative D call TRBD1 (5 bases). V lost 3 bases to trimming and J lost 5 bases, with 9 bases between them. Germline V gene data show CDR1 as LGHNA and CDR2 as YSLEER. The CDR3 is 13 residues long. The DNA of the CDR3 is TGCGCCAGCAGCCAGGTTACAGGAGATACGCAGTATTTT. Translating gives CASSQVTGDTQYF.

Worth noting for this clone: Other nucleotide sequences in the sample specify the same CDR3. The CDR3 nucleotides read TGTGCCAGCAGCTTAGGCCTAGCGGGAAATGAGCAGTTCTTC. The encoded protein is CASSLGLAGNEQFF. This sequence joins TRBV7-3 and TRBJ2-1; 9 bases agree with TRBD2. The CDR3 contains 14 residues. Germline CDR1 reads SGHTA; CDR2 reads FQGTGA. After removal of 2 bases from V and 7 bases from J, the junction contained 3 bases not matched to a gene.

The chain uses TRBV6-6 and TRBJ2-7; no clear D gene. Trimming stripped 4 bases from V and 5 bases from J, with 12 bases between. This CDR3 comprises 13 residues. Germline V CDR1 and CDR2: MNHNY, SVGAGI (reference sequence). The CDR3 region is CASSLSVSHEQYF. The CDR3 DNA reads TGTGCCAGCAGTTTGTCAGTTTCCCACGAGCAGTACTTC.